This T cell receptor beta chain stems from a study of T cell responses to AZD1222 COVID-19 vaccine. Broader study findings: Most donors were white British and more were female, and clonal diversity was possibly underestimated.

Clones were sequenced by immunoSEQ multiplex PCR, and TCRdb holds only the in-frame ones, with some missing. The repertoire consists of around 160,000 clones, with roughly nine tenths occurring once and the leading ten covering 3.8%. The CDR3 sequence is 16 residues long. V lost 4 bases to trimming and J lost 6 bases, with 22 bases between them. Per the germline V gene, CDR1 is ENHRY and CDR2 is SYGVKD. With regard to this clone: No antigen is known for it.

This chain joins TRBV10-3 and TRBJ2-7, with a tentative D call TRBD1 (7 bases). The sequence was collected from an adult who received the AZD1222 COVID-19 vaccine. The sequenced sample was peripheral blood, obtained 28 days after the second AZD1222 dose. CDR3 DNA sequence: TGTGCCATCAGTGCCAGGGGGGCTCCCGAGGGAGGCGAGCAGTACTTC. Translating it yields CAISARGAPEGGEQYF.